This T cell receptor (beta chain) was found in a study of cytomegalovirus exposure and HLA in healthy donors. Germline CDR1 reads SGHTA; CDR2 reads FQGNSA. This CDR3 region has 17 residues. With 5 bases clipped from V and 4 bases from J, the junction kept 7 bases outside the gene matches. 60 Vbeta and 13 Jbeta primers were used in PCR. Assay: immunoSEQ multiplex PCR; the TCRdb copy retains only in-frame clones and omits some. Of some 130,000 clones listed, about 74% are singletons. Note on this clone: As yet, its antigen is unknown.

Overall study findings and caveats: TCR beta chains numbering some 160 were designated cytomegalovirus-associated. In a later analysis, TCR beta V- and J-gene trimming was associated with a missense DCLRE1C variant. Earlier analysis yielded a pattern in which most TCR beta V segments were productive about 90% or about 30% of the time.

The source is a woman in her forties or fifties in good health and CMV-seropositive. V gene TRBV7-2 combines with J gene TRBJ2-2; 13 nucleotides agree with TRBD2. The specimen sequenced was PBMCs. CDR3 sequence reads: CASSPWTSGGSTGELFF. CDR3 coding DNA: TGTGCCAGCAGCCCCTGGACTAGCGGGGGAAGCACCGGGGAGCTGTTTTTT.